This TCR beta chain was observed in a study of a mutant IDH1 vaccine in newly diagnosed glioma. The CDR3 has 14 residues. V gave up 6 bases and J gave up 1 base, with 12 bases separating them. Germline V gene lookup returns CDR1 LNHDA and CDR2 SQIVND (reference sequence). This clone showed up just a few times. Its antigen remains unknown. Sequencing used immunoSEQ multiplex PCR; TCRdb keeps in-frame clones, though not all of them. Of 60,000 to 65,000 clones listed, approximately 81% were seen once; the top ten hold roughly 4%. Time point here: week 35, safety follow-up. Topical imiquimod accompanied each vaccine dose, which consisted of 300 ug of mutant IDH1 20-mer peptide.

The source is a man under 40 with glioma. The rearrangement joins TRBV19 to TRBJ1-1, with TRBD1 as a possible D gene (5 bases). The sequencing here drew on PBMCs, taken from a glioma patient whose treatment included an IDH1 peptide vaccine. CDR3 DNA sequence: TGTGCCAGTAGACCGGGACTCTCGAACACTGAAGCTTTCTTT. Translating it yields CASRPGLSNTEAFF. Using reference TRBV19 and TRBJ1-1 for the parts outside the CDR3, the full variable domain is DGGITQSPKYLFRKEGQNVTLSCEQNLNHDAMYWYRQDPGQGLRLIYYSQIVNDFQKGDIAEGYSVSREKKESFPLTVTSAQKNPTAFYLCASRPGLSNTEAFFGQGTRLTVV.